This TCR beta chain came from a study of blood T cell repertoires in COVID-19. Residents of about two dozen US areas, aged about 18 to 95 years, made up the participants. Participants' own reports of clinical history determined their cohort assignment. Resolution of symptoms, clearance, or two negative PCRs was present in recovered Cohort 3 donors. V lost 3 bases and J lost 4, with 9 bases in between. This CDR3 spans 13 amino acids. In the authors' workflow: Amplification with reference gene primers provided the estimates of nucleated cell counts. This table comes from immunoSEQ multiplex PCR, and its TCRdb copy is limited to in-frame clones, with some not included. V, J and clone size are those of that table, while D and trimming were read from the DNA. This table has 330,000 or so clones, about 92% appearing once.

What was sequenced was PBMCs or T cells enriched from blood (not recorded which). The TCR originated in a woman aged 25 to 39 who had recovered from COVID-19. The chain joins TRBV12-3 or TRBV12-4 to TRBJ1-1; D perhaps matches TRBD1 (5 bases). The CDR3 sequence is CASSLGPATEAFF. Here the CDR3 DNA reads TGTGCCAGCAGTTTGGGGCCGGCCACTGAAGCTTTCTTT.